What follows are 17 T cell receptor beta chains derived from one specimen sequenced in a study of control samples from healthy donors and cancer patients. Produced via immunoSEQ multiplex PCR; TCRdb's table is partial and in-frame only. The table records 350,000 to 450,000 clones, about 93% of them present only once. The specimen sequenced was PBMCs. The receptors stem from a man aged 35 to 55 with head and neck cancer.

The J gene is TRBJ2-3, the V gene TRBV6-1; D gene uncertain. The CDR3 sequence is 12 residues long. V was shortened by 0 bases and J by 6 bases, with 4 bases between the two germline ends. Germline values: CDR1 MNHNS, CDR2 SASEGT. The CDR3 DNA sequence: TGTGCCAGCAGTGAAGCCCGTGATACGCAGTATTTT. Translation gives CASSEARDTQYF.

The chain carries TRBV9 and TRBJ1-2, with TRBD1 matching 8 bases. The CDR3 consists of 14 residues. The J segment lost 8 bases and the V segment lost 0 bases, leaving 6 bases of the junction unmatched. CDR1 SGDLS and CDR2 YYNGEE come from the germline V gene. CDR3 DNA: TGTGCCAGCAGCGTAGGGGCAGGGGGCGCGGGCTACACCTTC. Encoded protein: CASSVGAGGAGYTF.

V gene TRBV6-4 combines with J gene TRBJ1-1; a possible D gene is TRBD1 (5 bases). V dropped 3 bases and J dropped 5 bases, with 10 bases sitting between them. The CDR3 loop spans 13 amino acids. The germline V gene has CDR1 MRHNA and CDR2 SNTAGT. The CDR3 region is CASSEGGGTEAFF. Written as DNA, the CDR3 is TGTGCCAGCAGTGAGGGGGGAGGAACTGAAGCTTTCTTT.

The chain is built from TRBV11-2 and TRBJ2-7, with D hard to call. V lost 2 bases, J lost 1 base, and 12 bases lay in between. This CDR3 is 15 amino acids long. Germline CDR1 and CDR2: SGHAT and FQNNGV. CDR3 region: CASSLLSPRSYEQYF. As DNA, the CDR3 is TGTGCCAGCAGCTTATTAAGTCCAAGGTCCTACGAGCAGTACTTC. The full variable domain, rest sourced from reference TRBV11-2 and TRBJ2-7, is EAGVAQSPRYKIIEKRQSVAFWCNPISGHATLYWYQQILGQGPKLLIQFQNNGVVDDSQLPKDRFSAERLKGVDSTLKIQPAKLEDSAVYLCASSLLSPRSYEQYFGPGTRLTVT.

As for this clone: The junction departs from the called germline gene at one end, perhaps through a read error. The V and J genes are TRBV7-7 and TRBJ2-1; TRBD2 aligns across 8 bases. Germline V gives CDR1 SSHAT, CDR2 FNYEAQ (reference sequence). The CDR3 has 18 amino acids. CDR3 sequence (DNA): TGTGCTAGCAGCTCCACCAGCGGGGGTGGGGGACCCCTCAATGAGCAGTTCTTC. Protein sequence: CASSSTSGGGGPLNEQFF.

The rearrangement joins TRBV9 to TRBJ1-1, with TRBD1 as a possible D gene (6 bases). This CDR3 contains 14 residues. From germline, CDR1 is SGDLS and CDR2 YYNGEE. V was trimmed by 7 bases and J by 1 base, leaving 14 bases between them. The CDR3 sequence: CASGRQAQNTEAFF. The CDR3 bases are TGTGCCAGCGGACGACAGGCGCAGAACACTGAAGCTTTCTTT.

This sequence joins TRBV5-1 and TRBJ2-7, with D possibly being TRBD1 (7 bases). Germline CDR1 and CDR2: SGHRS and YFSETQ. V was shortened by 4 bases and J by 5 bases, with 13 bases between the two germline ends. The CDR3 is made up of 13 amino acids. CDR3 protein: CASSRQGLDEQYF. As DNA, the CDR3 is TGCGCCAGCAGCAGACAGGGACTTGACGAGCAGTACTTC. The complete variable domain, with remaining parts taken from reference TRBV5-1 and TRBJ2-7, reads KAGVTQTPRYLIKTRGQQVTLSCSPISGHRSVSWYQQTPGQGLQFLFEYFSETQRNKGNFPGRFSGRQFSNSRSEMNVSTLELGDSALYLCASSRQGLDEQYFGPGTRLTVT.

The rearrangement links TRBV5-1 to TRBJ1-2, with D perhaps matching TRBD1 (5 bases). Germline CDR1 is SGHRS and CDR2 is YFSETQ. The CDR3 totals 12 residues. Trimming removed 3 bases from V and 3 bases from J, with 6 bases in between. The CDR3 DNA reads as TGCGCCAGCAGCTCGGGGCACTATGGCTACACCTTC. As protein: CASSSGHYGYTF.

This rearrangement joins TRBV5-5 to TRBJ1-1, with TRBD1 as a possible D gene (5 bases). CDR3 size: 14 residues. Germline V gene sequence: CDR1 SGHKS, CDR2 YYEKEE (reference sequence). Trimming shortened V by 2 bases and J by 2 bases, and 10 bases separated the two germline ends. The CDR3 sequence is CASSFPDRNTEAFF. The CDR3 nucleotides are TGTGCCAGCAGCTTTCCCGACAGAAACACTGAAGCTTTCTTT.

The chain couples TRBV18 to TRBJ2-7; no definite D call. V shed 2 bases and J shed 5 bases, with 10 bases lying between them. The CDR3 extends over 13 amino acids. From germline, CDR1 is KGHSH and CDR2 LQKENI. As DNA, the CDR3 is TGTGCCAGCTCACCAACCGTTTTTGACGAGCAGTACTTC. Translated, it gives CASSPTVFDEQYF.

In DNA, the CDR3 is TGTGCCTGGAGCGGGACAGGGGAGACCCAGTACTTC. It translates to CAWSGTGETQYF. V and J are TRBV30 and TRBJ2-5, with 9 bases aligning to TRBD1. Per the germline V gene, CDR1 is GTSNPN and CDR2 is SVGIG (reference sequence). This CDR3 contains 12 residues. V lost 3 bases, J lost 5 bases, and 1 base stayed unmatched. The full variable domain, completed using reference TRBV30 and TRBJ2-5, is SQTIHQWPATLVQPVGSPLSLECTVEGTSNPNLYWYRQAAGRGLQLLFYSVGIGQISSEVPQNLSASRPQDRQFILSSKKLLLSDSGFYLCAWSGTGETQYFGPGTRLLVL.

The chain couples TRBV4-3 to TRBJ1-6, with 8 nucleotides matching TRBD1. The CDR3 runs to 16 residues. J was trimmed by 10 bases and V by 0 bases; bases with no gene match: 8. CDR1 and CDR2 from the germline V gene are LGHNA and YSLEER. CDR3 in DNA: TGCGCCAGCAGCCAAGATTTTGGACAGGGAAGATCACCCCTCCACTTT. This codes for CASSQDFGQGRSPLHF.

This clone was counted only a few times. CDR3 in amino acids: CASSSGTEGTEAFF. DNA of the CDR3: TGTGCCAGTAGTTCCGGCACCGAGGGAACTGAAGCTTTCTTT. The chain combines TRBV19 with TRBJ1-1; D remains ambiguous. The CDR3 loop spans 14 amino acids. Trimming took 5 bases from V and 5 from J, leaving 15 bases between them. Germline CDR1 is LNHDA and CDR2 is SQIVND (reference sequence).

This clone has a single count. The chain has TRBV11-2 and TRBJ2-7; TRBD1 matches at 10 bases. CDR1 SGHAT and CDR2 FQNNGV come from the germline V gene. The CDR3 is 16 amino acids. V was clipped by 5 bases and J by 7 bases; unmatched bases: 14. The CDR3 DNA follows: TGTGCCAGCAGCCTCGACCCCGGGACAGGGGTTCGGGAGCAGTACTTC. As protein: CASSLDPGTGVREQYF.

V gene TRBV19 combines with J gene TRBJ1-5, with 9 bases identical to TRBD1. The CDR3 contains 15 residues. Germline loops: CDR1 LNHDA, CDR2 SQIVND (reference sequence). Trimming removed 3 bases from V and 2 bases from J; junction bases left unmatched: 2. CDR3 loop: CASSMGQGGNQPQHF. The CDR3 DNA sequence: TGTGCCAGTAGTATGGGACAGGGAGGCAATCAGCCCCAGCATTTT.

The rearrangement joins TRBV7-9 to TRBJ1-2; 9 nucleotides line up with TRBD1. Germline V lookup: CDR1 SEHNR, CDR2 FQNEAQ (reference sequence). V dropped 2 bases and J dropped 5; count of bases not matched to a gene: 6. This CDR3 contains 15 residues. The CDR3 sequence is CASSLTAGQGYGYTF. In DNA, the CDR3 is TGTGCCAGCAGCTTAACCGCGGGACAGGGATATGGCTACACCTTC.

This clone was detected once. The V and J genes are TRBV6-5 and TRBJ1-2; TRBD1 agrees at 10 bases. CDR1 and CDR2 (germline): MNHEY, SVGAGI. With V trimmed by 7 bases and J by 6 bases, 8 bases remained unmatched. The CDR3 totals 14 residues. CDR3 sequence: CASKRQGASNGYTF. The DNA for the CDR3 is TGTGCCAGCAAAAGACAGGGGGCTTCGAATGGCTACACCTTC.